This TCR beta chain was observed in a study of OX40 agonist ivuxolimab in advanced cancers. The data were produced by immunoSEQ multiplex PCR, yet TCRdb's version contains in-frame clones alone and is incomplete. The table lists 65,000 to 70,000 clones, roughly 87% of them singletons. J gave up 6 bases and V 5 bases, and 13 bases lay outside the gene matches. This CDR3 contains 16 residues. Germline CDR1 reads SEHNR; CDR2 reads FQNEAQ (reference sequence). This clonotype was obtained from an adult with an advanced solid tumor such as melanoma, head and neck, liver or kidney cancer. The chain links TRBV7-9 to TRBJ2-1, with 7 bases matching TRBD1. Here the sequenced sample was CD4+ or CD8+ T cells sorted from blood, taken in a trial of the OX40 agonist ivuxolimab. CDR3 sequence: CASSPRRGDSPNEQFF. Written as DNA, the CDR3 is TGTGCCAGCAGCCCCCGTCGTGGGGACAGCCCCAATGAGCAGTTCTTC.